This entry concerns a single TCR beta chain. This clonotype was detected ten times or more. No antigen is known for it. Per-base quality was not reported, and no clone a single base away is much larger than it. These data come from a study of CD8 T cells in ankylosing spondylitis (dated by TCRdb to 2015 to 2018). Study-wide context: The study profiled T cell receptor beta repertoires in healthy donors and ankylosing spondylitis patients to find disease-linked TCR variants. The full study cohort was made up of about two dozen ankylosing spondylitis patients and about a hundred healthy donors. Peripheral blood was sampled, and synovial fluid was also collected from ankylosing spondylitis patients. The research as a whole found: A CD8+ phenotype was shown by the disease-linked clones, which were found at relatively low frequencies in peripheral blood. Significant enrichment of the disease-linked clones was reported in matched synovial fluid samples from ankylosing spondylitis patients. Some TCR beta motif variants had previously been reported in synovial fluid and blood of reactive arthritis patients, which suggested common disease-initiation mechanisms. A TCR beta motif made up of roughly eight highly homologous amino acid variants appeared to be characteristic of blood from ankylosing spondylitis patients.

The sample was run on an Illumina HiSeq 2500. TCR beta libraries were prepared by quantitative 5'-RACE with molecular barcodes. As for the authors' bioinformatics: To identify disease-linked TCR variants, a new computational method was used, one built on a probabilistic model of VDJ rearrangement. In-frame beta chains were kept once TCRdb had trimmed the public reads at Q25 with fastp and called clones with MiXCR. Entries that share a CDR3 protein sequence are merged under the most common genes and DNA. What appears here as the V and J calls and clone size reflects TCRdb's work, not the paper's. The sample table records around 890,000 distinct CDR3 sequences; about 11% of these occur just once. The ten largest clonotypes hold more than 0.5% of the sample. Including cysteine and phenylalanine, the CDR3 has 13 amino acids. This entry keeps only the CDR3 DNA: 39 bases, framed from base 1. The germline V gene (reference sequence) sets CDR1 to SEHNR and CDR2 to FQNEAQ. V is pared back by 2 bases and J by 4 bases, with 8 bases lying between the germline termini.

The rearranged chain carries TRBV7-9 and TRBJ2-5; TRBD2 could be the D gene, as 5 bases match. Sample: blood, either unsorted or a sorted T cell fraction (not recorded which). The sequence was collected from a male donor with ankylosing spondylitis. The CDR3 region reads CASSLRAGETQYF. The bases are TGTGCCAGCAGCTTACGGGCGGGAGAGACCCAGTACTTC.